This TCR beta chain is from a study of T cells in Graves' hyperthyroidism and ophthalmopathy. The CDR3 regions of TCR beta were amplified from RNA transcripts. Carried out on the TCR CDR3, a first-round RT-PCR used the HTBI primer set. TCRdb recomputed calls from the multiplex PCR reads with MiXCR, one row per CDR3 protein. The sample records 500,000 or so distinct CDR3 sequences, about a sixth being singletons. The CDR3 spans 16 residues. Per germline, CDR1 SGHTA and CDR2 FQGNSA. The ends lost 1 base at V and 4 bases at J; junction bases unmatched: 7. V gene TRBV7-2 combines with J gene TRBJ2-3; 8 positions match TRBD2. The sequence was collected from a woman aged 18-35 years with Graves' ophthalmopathy. The sample was blood. DNA of the CDR3: TGTGCCAGCAGCTTAGAAGTAGCGGGACCCGCAGATACGCAGTATTTT. Protein sequence: CASSLEVAGPADTQYF.